The next 27 T cell receptor beta chains were all read from a single sample in a study of tumor-infiltrating lymphocytes in oesophageal squamous cell carcinoma. TCRdb reanalysed the PCR reads using MiXCR and keeps one entry per CDR3 protein. This sample has around 12,000 distinct CDR3 sequences, with about three fifths found just once. Sequences were obtained from esophageal tumor tissue. The receptors stem from a female donor with esophageal squamous cell carcinoma.

The J gene is TRBJ2-3, the V gene TRBV7-9, with 8 nucleotides matching TRBD2. Trimming removed 0 bases from V and 5 bases from J; junction bases left unmatched: 10. CDR3 length equals 17 residues. Germline V gene data show CDR1 as SEHNR and CDR2 as FQNEAQ (reference sequence). CDR3 protein: CASSLARTGGPQDTQYF. CDR3 nucleotide sequence: TGTGCCAGCAGCTTAGCGAGGACGGGAGGGCCTCAAGATACGCAGTATTTT. Full variable domain (rest looked up from reference TRBV7-9 and TRBJ2-3): DTGVSQNPRHKITKRGQNVTFRCDPISEHNRLYWYRQTLGQGPEFLTYFQNEAQLEKSRLLSDRFSAERPKGSFSTLEIQRTEQGDSAMYLCASSLARTGGPQDTQYFGPGTRLTVL.

Turning to this clonotype: The junction differs from germline at one of its ends, possibly a read error. This chain links TRBV7-2 with TRBJ2-4; 7 positions agree with TRBD1. Germline V CDR1 and CDR2: SGHTA, FQGNSA. The CDR3 covers 15 residues. In DNA form, the CDR3 reads TGTGCCAGCAGCCCCAGACAGGGCTTGGACACTGAAGCTTTCTTC. As protein: CASSPRQGLDTEAFF.

The chain joins TRBV7-2 to TRBJ2-4, with TRBD1 matching 8 bases. The J call may be faulty, since TRBJ2-7 better matches the DNA end. Germline assignment: CDR1 SGHTA and CDR2 FQGNSA. This CDR3 contains 16 residues. CDR3 region: CASSNALLTGVYEQYF. The CDR3 nucleotides read TGTGCCAGCAGCAATGCACTCCTGACAGGGGTGTACGAGCAGTACTTC.

The chain carries TRBV5-6 and TRBJ2-3; TRBD2 agrees at 7 bases. Trimming cost V 2 bases and J 0 bases; bases outside gene matches: 3. The CDR3 contains 15 residues. Germline V gene data show CDR1 as SGHDT and CDR2 as YYEEEE. The DNA of the CDR3 is TGTGCCAGCAGCTTCCCTAGCGGCAGCACAGATACGCAGTATTTT. It translates to CASSFPSGSTDTQYF. The whole variable domain, filled in from reference TRBV5-6 and TRBJ2-3, reads DAGVTQSPTHLIKTRGQQVTLRCSPKSGHDTVSWYQQALGQGPQFIFQYYEEEERQRGNFPDRFSGHQFPNYSSELNVNALLLGDSALYLCASSFPSGSTDTQYFGPGTRLTVL.

CDR3 nucleotides: TGTGCCAGCAGCCTTACACTCAATGAGCAGTTCTTC. Translated: CASSLTLNEQFF. This sequence joins TRBV7-2 and TRBJ2-5, with D unresolved. The DNA end is a closer match to TRBJ2-1, so the J assignment may be wrong. This CDR3 is built from 12 residues. From germline, CDR1 is SGHTA and CDR2 FQGNSA.

The chain links TRBV5-1 to TRBJ2-5; D is possibly TRBD1 (5 bases). Looked up from germline, CDR1 is SGHRS and CDR2 is YFSETQ. The CDR3 length is 14 residues. V was trimmed by 0 bases and J by 4 bases, leaving 10 bases between them. CDR3 amino acids: CASSLGQGGETQYF. As DNA, the CDR3 is TGCGCCAGCAGCTTGGGGCAGGGCGGAGAGACCCAGTACTTC.

This sequence joins TRBV7-6 and TRBJ2-5; D is unclear. TRBJ2-1 explains the end of the DNA better; the J call may be wrong. CDR1 is SGHVS and CDR2 is FNYEAQ in the germline V gene. This CDR3 region has 13 residues. CDR3 DNA: TGTGCCAGCAGCATACCGGCAAACAATGAGCAGTTCTTC. Amino acid sequence: CASSIPANNEQFF.

J is TRBJ2-1 and V is TRBV11-2; D remains unclear. The J call is doubtful: the DNA matches TRBJ2-7 better. This CDR3 is 14 amino acids long. Germline CDR1 SGHAT, CDR2 FQNNGV. The CDR3 region is CASTDTISSYEQYF. DNA of the CDR3: TGTGCCAGCACCGACACTATTAGCTCCTACGAGCAGTACTTC.

This rearrangement joins TRBV4-2 to TRBJ1-5, with D perhaps TRBD1 (5 bases). CDR1 is LGHNA, CDR2 YNFKEQ, per germline. This CDR3 is 15 amino acids long. The V end lost 0 bases, the J end lost 6 bases, and 12 bases lay between the germline ends. The CDR3 nucleotides are TGTGCCAGCAGCCAAGAATCGGGGGGACGTCAGCCCCAGCATTTT. The encoded protein is CASSQESGGRQPQHF.

The rearrangement joins TRBV7-9 to TRBJ2-5; 7 bases are a match to TRBD2. The germline V gene encodes CDR1 SEHNR and CDR2 FQNEAQ (reference sequence). This CDR3 is 15 amino acids long. J lost 11 bases, V lost 3 bases, and 15 bases had no gene match. The CDR3 DNA is TGTGCCAGCAGCTTCTACGGGGAGGGCAGCTATGAGCAGTACTTC. This sequence encodes CASSFYGEGSYEQYF.

There are many counts of this clonotype. The DNA is omitted, as the CDR3 cannot be located on it reliably, and the CDR3 follows TCRdb's listing. V gene TRBV7-5 combines with J gene TRBJ1-2. TRBV7-5 is recorded as a pseudogene. The CDR3 has 17 residues if both end residues are counted. CDR3 sequence: CISVPEPPTPRDYGYTF.

This clonotype has ten or more counts. This chain links TRBV7-9 with TRBJ1-2; D uncertain. Trimming stripped 1 base from V and 7 bases from J, with 10 bases between. Germline V gives CDR1 SEHNR, CDR2 FQNEAQ (reference sequence). This CDR3 has 13 amino acids. CDR3 region: CASSLEYGSGYTF. In nucleotides, the CDR3 is TGTGCCAGCAGCTTAGAATACGGGAGTGGCTACACCTTC.

The sample holds one count of this clonotype. The chain employs TRBV7-2 and TRBJ2-3; no clear D. Germline V CDR1 and CDR2: SGHTA, FQGNSA. The CDR3 covers 13 residues. Between the trimmed V and J ends, which lost 6 bases and 2 bases, there was a span of 9 bases. The CDR3 sequence: CASSFEYTDTQYF. In nucleotides, the CDR3 is TGTGCCAGCAGTTTCGAGTACACAGATACGCAGTATTTT.

The rearrangement links TRBV7-2 to TRBJ2-3; no firm D call. Trimming pared 1 base from V and 2 bases from J, leaving 10 bases between. The CDR3 is 15 residues long. The germline gives CDR1 SGHTA, CDR2 FQGNSA. CDR3 sequence reads: CASSLGFAITDTQYF. The CDR3 coding sequence is TGTGCCAGCAGCTTAGGGTTTGCTATCACAGATACGCAGTATTTT.

V is TRBV7-6 and J is TRBJ2-6, with 8 positions matching TRBD1. J was trimmed by 4 bases and V by 4 bases; bases with no gene match: 3. CDR1 is SGHVS, CDR2 FNYEAQ, per germline. CDR3 length equals 15 residues. DNA of the CDR3: TGTGCCAGCAGCTCCAGGGGGCTAGGGGCCAACGTCCTGACTTTC. Its translation is CASSSRGLGANVLTF.

Notes on this clonotype: The CDR3 end shows no conserved phenylalanine or tryptophan, and so a read error is likely. The DNA is omitted, as the CDR3 cannot be located on it reliably, and the CDR3 follows TCRdb's listing. The CDR3 spells CASSSRGLAHNEQFFGP. The V gene is TRBV6-6, the J gene TRBJ2-3; TRBD2, as called in the table, went unchecked against the DNA. A total of 17 residues make up the CDR3, ends included. In germline, CDR1 is MNHNY, CDR2 SVGAGI (reference sequence).

This clonotype came up once. This chain uses TRBV7-6 with TRBJ2-3; perhaps TRBD1 as D (6 bases). The DNA matches TRBJ2-5 better at its end, which makes the J call doubtful. CDR3 length equals 14 residues. Germline V lookup: CDR1 SGHVS, CDR2 FNYEAQ. CDR3 region: CASNSPGDQETQYF. The CDR3 DNA reads TGTGCCAGCAACAGCCCAGGGGACCAAGAGACCCAGTACTTC.

On this clonotype itself: Since a much larger clone is just one base distant, this may be a read error. This chain uses TRBV7-6 with TRBJ2-1, with TRBD1 matching over 7 bases. The last part of the DNA fits TRBJ2-7 better; the J call may be wrong. CDR1 is SGHVS and CDR2 is FNYEAQ in the germline V gene. The CDR3 length is 13 residues. The CDR3 here is CASSQGDLNEQYF. The CDR3 region has the DNA TGTGCCAGCAGCCAGGGGGACCTCAATGAGCAGTACTTC.

The chain is built from TRBV28 and TRBJ2-6; 8 nucleotides match TRBD1. Germline trimming cut 6 bases from V and 4 bases from J; bases unmatched to any gene: 5. Germline V gene lookup returns CDR1 MDHEN and CDR2 SYDVKM. CDR3 length equals 15 residues. CDR3 bases: TGTGCCAGCAGCTCAGGGGGCTCAGGGGCCAACGTCCTGACTTTC. Amino acids: CASSSGGSGANVLTF. The full variable domain, completed using reference TRBV28 and TRBJ2-6, is DVKVTQSSRYLVKRTGEKVFLECVQDMDHENMFWYRQDPGLGLRLIYFSYDVKMKEKGDIPEGYSVSREKKERFSLILESASTNQTSMYLCASSSGGSGANVLTFGAGSRLTVL.

This clonotype was seen only a few times. The CDR3 DNA reads TGTGCCAGCAGGGAGGGGGGGGTTGTCTCCTACAATGAGCAGTTCTTC. The encoded protein is CASREGGVVSYNEQFF. The rearrangement links TRBV7-2 to TRBJ2-1; tentative D call: TRBD2 (7 bases). Trimming removed 6 bases from V and 0 bases from J, with 15 bases in between. In germline, CDR1 is SGHTA, CDR2 FQGNSA. The CDR3 extends over 16 amino acids.

On this clonotype: With a much larger clone just one base away, this may be a read error. The V call is TRBV28, the J call TRBJ2-1; possibly TRBD1 for D (6 bases). V dropped 6 bases and J dropped 10 bases, with 16 bases sitting between them. CDR3 length: 13 residues. CDR1 is MDHEN and CDR2 is SYDVKM in the germline V gene. CDR3 sequence (DNA): TGTGCCAGCAGCCAAACAGGGATCTACGAGCAGTTCTTC. Translated: CASSQTGIYEQFF.

The chain uses TRBV7-3 and TRBJ2-1; 8 bases match TRBD1. TRBJ2-7 matches the DNA end more closely, so the J call is doubtful. There are 13 residues in the CDR3. CDR1 and CDR2 from the germline V gene are SGHTA and FQGTGA. The CDR3 bases are TGTGCCAGCAGCTTACAGGGGGCCCACGAGCAGTACTTC. Its protein is CASSLQGAHEQYF.

The gene calls are TRBV7-3 and TRBJ2-3, with 9 bases fitting TRBD1. Germline V gene sequence: CDR1 SGHTA, CDR2 FQGTGA. The CDR3 loop spans 15 amino acids. The trim removed 4 bases at V and 2 bases at J, leaving 4 bases unmatched. In DNA, the CDR3 is TGTGCCAGCAGCTCGGACAGGGGAAACACAGATACGCAGTATTTT. Protein: CASSSDRGNTDTQYF. Together with reference TRBV7-3 and TRBJ2-3, the CDR3 gives the full variable domain: GAGVSQTPSNKVTEKGKYVELRCDPISGHTALYWYRQSLGQGPEFLIYFQGTGAADDSGLPNDRFFAVRPEGSVSTLKIQRTERGDSAVYLCASSSDRGNTDTQYFGPGTRLTVL.

CDR3: CATSGATSENEQFF. The CDR3 coding sequence is TGTGCCACCAGTGGGGCGACTAGCGAAAATGAGCAGTTCTTC. The chain joins TRBV24-1 to TRBJ2-5, with TRBD2 matching 8 bases. Matching the DNA end better, TRBJ2-1 makes the J call doubtful. Germline CDR1 reads KGHDR; CDR2 reads SFDVKD. This CDR3 has 14 residues.

Only a few counts were recorded for this clonotype. The rearrangement uses TRBV7-2 and TRBJ1-2; TRBD1 might be the D (5 bases). Looked up from germline, CDR1 is SGHTA and CDR2 is FQGNSA. This CDR3 region has 16 residues. V was trimmed by 0 bases and J by 2 bases, leaving 13 bases between them. CDR3: CASSLAMAGTNYGYTF. The CDR3 nucleotides read TGTGCCAGCAGCTTAGCGATGGCAGGGACGAACTATGGCTACACCTTC.

This clonotype was seen a few times. The chain combines TRBV7-6 with TRBJ1-1; unclear D gene. The CDR3 runs to 14 residues. Germline loops: CDR1 SGHVS, CDR2 FNYEAQ. The ends were cut back, 5 bases at V and 2 bases at J, with 12 bases in the middle. This CDR3 is CASSPTGLNTEAFF. CDR3 DNA: TGTGCCAGCAGCCCGACCGGACTTAACACTGAAGCTTTCTTT. The full variable domain, in which reference TRBV7-6 and TRBJ1-1 provide the parts outside the CDR3, is GAGVSQSPRYKVTKRGQDVALRCDPISGHVSLYWYRQALGQGPEFLTYFNYEAQQDKSGLPNDRFSAERPEGSISTLTIQRTEQRDSAMYRCASSPTGLNTEAFFGQGTRLTVV.

This clonotype was counted between two and nine times. The CDR3 ends on some other residue instead of the conserved phenylalanine or tryptophan, so this is likely a read error. Because the CDR3's place on the DNA is in doubt, the DNA is left out and the CDR3 is given as listed by TCRdb. This chain uses TRBV7-2 with TRBJ2-6; the tabulated D call, TRBD1, remains unverified against the DNA. The germline gives CDR1 SGHTA, CDR2 FQGNSA. Counting both end residues, the CDR3 totals 14 amino acids. The CDR3 region is CATRVGNQPQHFGD.